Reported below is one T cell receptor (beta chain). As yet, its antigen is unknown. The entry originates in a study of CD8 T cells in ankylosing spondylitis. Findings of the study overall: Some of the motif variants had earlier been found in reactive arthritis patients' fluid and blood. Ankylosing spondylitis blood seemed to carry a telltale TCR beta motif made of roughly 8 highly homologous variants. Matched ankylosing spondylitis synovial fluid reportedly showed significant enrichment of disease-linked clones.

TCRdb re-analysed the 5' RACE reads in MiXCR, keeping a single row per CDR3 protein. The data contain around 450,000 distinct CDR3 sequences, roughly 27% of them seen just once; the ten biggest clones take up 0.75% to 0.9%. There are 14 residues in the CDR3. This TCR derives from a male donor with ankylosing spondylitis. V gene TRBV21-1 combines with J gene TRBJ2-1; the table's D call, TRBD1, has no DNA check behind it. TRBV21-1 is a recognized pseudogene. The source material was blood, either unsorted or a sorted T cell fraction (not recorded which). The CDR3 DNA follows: TGTGCCAGCAGCTCCCTCAGGGGGGGCAATGAGCAGTTCTTC. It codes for CASSSLRGGNEQFF.